What follows are 3 T cell receptor beta chains derived from one specimen sequenced in a study of T cells after yellow fever vaccination. TCRdb reanalysed the 5' RACE reads using MiXCR and keeps one entry per CDR3 protein. Here the sample spans approximately 160,000 distinct CDR3 sequences, about 6% being singletons. The sequences come from CD4+ T cells sorted from PBMCs, collected on the day of the first yellow fever vaccination. These receptors were collected from a man younger than 35 who received the YFV17D yellow fever vaccine.

The J gene is TRBJ2-5, the V gene TRBV19; 7 nucleotides match TRBD2. The CDR3 has 14 residues. Unmatched junction bases numbered 6, after V lost 3 bases and J lost 5 bases. Germline V gene data show CDR1 as LNHDA and CDR2 as SQIVND (reference sequence). For the CDR3, the DNA is TGTGCCAGTAGTATTCGGACTAGTAAGGAGACCCAGTACTTC. This sequence encodes CASSIRTSKETQYF.

This clonotype has only a few counts. The CDR3 here is CASSFSGTGSFTSGNTIYF. The CDR3 nucleotides are TGTGCCAGCAGCTTCTCCGGGACAGGGTCCTTTACCTCTGGAAACACCATATATTTT. The chain uses TRBV11-2 and TRBJ1-3, with 9 bases that match TRBD1. The CDR3 totals 19 residues. Germline V gives CDR1 SGHAT, CDR2 FQNNGV. V lost 3 bases to trimming and J lost 0 bases; unmatched junction nucleotides: 12.

This clonotype was found a few times. The chain combines TRBV2 with TRBJ2-3; 8 positions agree with TRBD2. The J segment lost 6 bases and the V segment lost 6 bases, leaving 5 bases of the junction unmatched. Germline-derived CDR1 and CDR2 are SNHLY and FYNNEI. The CDR3 consists of 13 residues. CDR3 coding DNA: TGTGCCAGCAGCGGGAGACTAGCGGATACGCAGTATTTT. Its protein product is CASSGRLADTQYF.